Shown below are 27 T cell receptor beta chains from a single sample sequenced in a study of T cell responses to AZD1222 COVID-19 vaccine. TCRdb's table, derived via immunoSEQ multiplex PCR, lists solely in-frame clones and lacks some. The sample has 100,000 or so clones; around 76% are singletons. The material was peripheral blood, obtained on day 0 of AZD1222 vaccination. The source of these receptors is an adult in good health.

This clone showed up just a few times. This chain joins TRBV29-1 and TRBJ2-3; D is unresolved. Germline V lookup: CDR1 SQVTM, CDR2 ANQGSEA. The CDR3 is made up of 14 amino acids. Trimming removed 4 bases at V and 1 base at J, with 12 bases between. DNA of the CDR3: TGCAGCGTTGGCAGACCCTCGGGCACAGATACGCAGTATTTT. Translated: CSVGRPSGTDTQYF.

This clone was observed a single time. The genes are TRBV12-5 and TRBJ2-1; TRBD2 matches at 7 bases. With V trimmed by 0 bases and J by 7 bases, 6 bases remained unmatched. CDR3 length: 15 residues. The germline V gene encodes CDR1 LGHNT and CDR2 FRNRAP. The CDR3 protein is CASGLVLLGGNEQFF. In nucleotides, the CDR3 is TGTGCTAGTGGTTTGGTACTTCTGGGGGGGAATGAGCAGTTCTTC.

This clone occurred once. The chain links TRBV3-1 (or the pseudogene TRBV3-2) to TRBJ2-1; 8 bases line up with TRBD2. The CDR3 extends over 14 amino acids. V shed 2 bases, J shed 9 bases, and the junction held 6 bases outside the gene matches. Germline CDR1 and CDR2: LGHDT and YNNKEL (reference sequence). The CDR3 nucleotides read TGTGCCAGCAGCCAAACTGGACTAGCATCTGAGCAGTTCTTC. It codes for CASSQTGLASEQFF.

This clone was observed once. The V gene is TRBV4-1, the J gene TRBJ1-6; D is uncertain. Germline V lookup: CDR1 MGHRA, CDR2 YSYEKL. CDR3 size: 13 residues. The germline V and J ends were trimmed by 0 bases and 12 bases, with 9 bases remaining between them. CDR3 sequence: CASSQDRAKPLHF. CDR3 DNA: TGCGCCAGCAGCCAAGATCGGGCCAAACCCCTCCACTTT.

The DNA for the CDR3 is TGTGCCAGCAGCTTAGGGGACAGGGGGCCCTACGAGCAGTACTTC. Amino acids: CASSLGDRGPYEQYF. The chain links TRBV7-2 to TRBJ2-7, with 12 bases identical to TRBD1. Trimming at V came to 1 base and at J to 2 bases, leaving 0 bases not matched to a gene. The germline V gene has CDR1 SGHTA and CDR2 FQGNSA. There are 15 residues in the CDR3.

The chain is built from TRBV19 and TRBJ2-7; 8 bases map to TRBD1. With V trimmed by 6 bases and J by 3 bases, 13 bases remained unmatched. CDR1 LNHDA and CDR2 SQIVND come from the germline V gene (reference sequence). CDR3 length equals 16 residues. The CDR3 loop reads CASRNFTGGRGYEQYF. For the CDR3, the DNA is TGTGCCAGTAGGAACTTTACAGGGGGAAGGGGCTACGAGCAGTACTTC.

The chain employs TRBV5-1 and TRBJ2-1; D not resolved. V was trimmed by 0 bases and J by 0 bases, leaving 7 bases between them. CDR3 length: 15 residues. The V gene's germline CDR1 is SGHRS and CDR2 YFSETQ. The CDR3 sequence: CASSLARSSYNEQFF. CDR3 DNA sequence: TGCGCCAGCAGCTTGGCACGAAGCTCCTACAATGAGCAGTTCTTC.

This clone was found a few times. The gene calls are TRBV4-1 and TRBJ1-2; D might be TRBD1 (5 bases). This CDR3 spans 16 amino acids. The V end lost 1 base, the J end lost 2 bases, and 14 bases lay between the germline ends. In germline, CDR1 is MGHRA, CDR2 YSYEKL. The CDR3 protein is CASSQGGLGFNYGYTF. For the CDR3, the DNA is TGCGCCAGCAGCCAAGGGGGCCTGGGATTCAACTATGGCTACACCTTC.

Written as DNA, the CDR3 is TGTGCCAGCAGCCCGGCAACTAGCGGGGGCCAAGAGACCCAGTACTTC. Amino acid sequence: CASSPATSGGQETQYF. This chain joins TRBV7-2 and TRBJ2-5; 11 nucleotides line up with TRBD2. The CDR3 has 16 amino acids. V was clipped by 5 bases and J by 1 base; unmatched bases: 6. The germline V gene has CDR1 SGHTA and CDR2 FQGNSA.

This chain connects TRBV7-9 to TRBJ2-5, with D maybe TRBD2 (6 bases). The length of the CDR3 is 16 residues. The germline V and J ends were trimmed by 5 bases and 1 base, with 17 bases remaining between them. From germline, CDR1 is SEHNR and CDR2 FQNEAQ (reference sequence). The CDR3 bases are TGTGCCAGCAGCGACAAACCGGTAGCGGTCCAAGAGACCCAGTACTTC. Protein sequence: CASSDKPVAVQETQYF.

The rearrangement uses TRBV2 and TRBJ2-5; TRBD1 aligns across 7 bases. Trimming cost V 3 bases and J 5 bases; bases outside gene matches: 3. Per the germline V gene, CDR1 is SNHLY and CDR2 is FYNNEI. The CDR3 is 13 amino acids. The chain's CDR3 is CASSDGQVETQYF. The CDR3 DNA sequence: TGTGCCAGCAGTGATGGACAGGTTGAGACCCAGTACTTC.

J is TRBJ1-5 and V is TRBV27, with D tentatively TRBD1 (6 bases). Germline CDR1 reads MNHEY; CDR2 reads SMNVEV (reference sequence). The CDR3 sequence is 16 residues long. Between the trimmed V and J ends, which lost 0 bases and 2 bases, there was a span of 11 bases. The DNA for the CDR3 is TGTGCCAGCAGTTTATCATCCGGGGGCGGCAATCAGCCCCAGCATTTT. Its translation: CASSLSSGGGNQPQHF.

CDR3 sequence: CASSPRQVNYGYTF. CDR3 in DNA: TGTGCCAGCAGCCCTCGACAGGTTAACTATGGCTACACCTTC. This chain connects TRBV7-2 to TRBJ1-2; possibly TRBD1 for D (6 bases). V was trimmed by 5 bases and J by 1 base, leaving 11 bases between them. The germline V gene has CDR1 SGHTA and CDR2 FQGNSA. This CDR3 is 14 amino acids long.

Only a few counts were recorded for this clone. This chain connects TRBV6-2 or TRBV6-3 to TRBJ2-7; 7 bases match TRBD1. The CDR3 sequence is 13 residues long. CDR1 MNHEY and CDR2 SVGEGT come from the germline V gene. J lost 3 bases, V lost 5 bases, and 4 bases had no gene match. The CDR3 sequence is CASSLPGGYEQYF. The CDR3 DNA is TGTGCCAGCAGTCTCCCAGGGGGCTACGAGCAGTACTTC.

This chain links TRBV4-3 with TRBJ1-6; possible D gene TRBD1, 5 bases. V lost 0 bases and J lost 8, with 17 bases in between. In germline, CDR1 is LGHNA, CDR2 YSLEER. The CDR3 loop spans 17 amino acids. DNA for the CDR3: TGCGCCAGCAGCCAAGATAGTGGCGGGACGTTACATTCACCCCTCCACTTT. Translated, it gives CASSQDSGGTLHSPLHF.

V gene TRBV10-3 combines with J gene TRBJ1-3; tentative D call: TRBD1 (6 bases). The germline V gene has CDR1 ENHRY and CDR2 SYGVKD. CDR3 length equals 16 residues. V dropped 5 bases and J dropped 0 bases, with 14 bases sitting between them. Written as DNA, the CDR3 is TGTGCCATCAGTAGTTTCGGACAGAACTCTGGAAACACCATATATTTT. Translation gives CAISSFGQNSGNTIYF.

The chain employs TRBV5-5 and TRBJ2-7; D gene uncertain. CDR1 SGHKS and CDR2 YYEKEE come from the germline V gene (reference sequence). The CDR3 is 14 amino acids. Trimming took 6 bases from V and 0 from J, leaving 13 bases between them. CDR3 coding DNA: TGTGCCAGCACCCCTGACACAGTCTCCTACGAGCAGTACTTC. It specifies CASTPDTVSYEQYF.

This rearrangement joins TRBV7-2 to TRBJ2-1, with TRBD1 matching 10 bases. From germline, CDR1 is SGHTA and CDR2 FQGNSA. V was pared by 1 base and J by 9 bases, with 3 bases of the junction left unmatched. The CDR3 extends over 14 amino acids. The DNA for the CDR3 is TGTGCCAGCAGCTTAGGACAGGGGGCCGGTGAGCAGTTCTTC. Translating it yields CASSLGQGAGEQFF. The whole variable domain, remainder taken from reference TRBV7-2 and TRBJ2-1, is GAGVSQSPSNKVTEKGKDVELRCDPISGHTALYWYRQSLGQGLEFLIYFQGNSAPDKSGLPSDRFSAERTGGSVSTLTIQRTQQEDSAVYLCASSLGQGAGEQFFGPGTRLTVL.

V and J are TRBV4-3 and TRBJ1-2, with a weak D call TRBD1 (6 bases). The CDR3 sequence is 15 residues long. V was pared by 2 bases and J by 8 bases, with 18 bases between. The germline gives CDR1 LGHNA, CDR2 YSLEER. In DNA, the CDR3 is TGCGCCAGCAGCCAAAATCATCAGGGGCTCGACGGCTACACCTTC. Its protein product is CASSQNHQGLDGYTF.

The V and J genes are TRBV29-1 and TRBJ1-1, with D unclear. Trimming cost V 7 bases and J 3 bases, with 18 bases left between them. CDR1 is SQVTM and CDR2 is ANQGSEA in the germline V gene. CDR3 length equals 14 residues. CDR3 residues: CSACAEVGYTEAFF. The CDR3 DNA sequence: TGCAGCGCCTGCGCGGAGGTCGGATACACTGAAGCTTTCTTT. The full variable domain, its missing parts supplied by reference TRBV29-1 and TRBJ1-1, is SAVISQKPSRDICQRGTSLTIQCQVDSQVTMMFWYRQQPGQSLTLIATANQGSEATYESGFVIDKFPISRPNLTFSTLTVSNMSPEDSSIYLCSACAEVGYTEAFFGQGTRLTVV.

V gene TRBV7-2 combines with J gene TRBJ1-5; perhaps TRBD1 as D (6 bases). The germline gives CDR1 SGHTA, CDR2 FQGNSA. V dropped 5 bases and J dropped 5 bases, with 10 bases sitting between them. The CDR3 loop spans 13 amino acids. CDR3 nucleotide sequence: TGTGCCAGCAGCCAAGGGGGTGATCAGCCCCAGCATTTT. As protein: CASSQGGDQPQHF.

The rearrangement links TRBV7-3 to TRBJ1-6; 7 bases fit TRBD1. Germline CDR1 is SGHTA and CDR2 is FQGTGA. V trimming: 5 bases; J trimming: 9 bases; junction bases outside the gene matches: 10. The CDR3 covers 15 residues. CDR3: CASSQGGLRGSPLHF. CDR3 bases: TGTGCCAGCAGCCAAGGGGGCCTAAGGGGTTCACCCCTCCACTTT.

The chain uses TRBV7-6 and TRBJ1-4; no clear D gene. CDR1 is SGHVS, CDR2 FNYEAQ, per germline. With 3 bases removed from V and 8 bases from J, the gap between germline ends came to 10 bases. The CDR3 consists of 13 residues. This CDR3 reads CASSFEGREKLFF. DNA of the CDR3: TGTGCCAGCAGCTTCGAGGGTAGGGAAAAACTGTTTTTT.

This clone turned up a few times. V and J are TRBV7-6 and TRBJ1-1, with a tentative D call TRBD1 (5 bases). The CDR3 covers 15 residues. Trimming stripped 2 bases from V and 0 bases from J, with 10 bases between. Germline values: CDR1 SGHVS, CDR2 FNYEAQ. The CDR3 coding sequence is TGTGCCAGCAGCTTATACGGGGGAGTGAACACTGAAGCTTTCTTT. Protein: CASSLYGGVNTEAFF.

The V and J genes are TRBV10-2 and TRBJ2-1, with unresolved D. With 5 bases removed from V and 6 bases from J, the gap between germline ends came to 11 bases. This CDR3 region has 13 residues. From germline, CDR1 is WSHSY and CDR2 SAAADI. The CDR3 nucleotides are TGCGCCAGCAGTTGGGCAGAGCCCAATGAGCAGTTCTTC. Its protein product is CASSWAEPNEQFF.

V is TRBV7-9 and J is TRBJ1-2; 8 nucleotides agree with TRBD1. The CDR3 is 14 amino acids. V was clipped by 0 bases and J by 7 bases; unmatched bases: 4. Germline V gives CDR1 SEHNR, CDR2 FQNEAQ (reference sequence). For the CDR3, the DNA is TGTGCCAGCAGCTTAGCGTGGACAGGGCTTGGCTACACCTTC. This gives the protein CASSLAWTGLGYTF.

This clone has just a few counts. The V gene is TRBV18, the J gene TRBJ2-7; TRBD1 aligns across 8 bases. Losses at the gene ends were 6 bases for V and 3 bases for J; bases not matched to a gene: 7. Germline lookup yields CDR1 KGHSH and CDR2 LQKENI. The CDR3 extends over 14 amino acids. For the CDR3, the DNA is TGTGCCAGCTCCCAAGGACAGGGAAACTACGAGCAGTACTTC. It yields the protein CASSQGQGNYEQYF.